This T cell receptor (beta chain) is drawn from a study of T cell responses to AZD1222 COVID-19 vaccine. Turning to the study itself: The study pooled second doses at about 4 or about 12 weeks.

Overall study findings and caveats: Seropositivity was recorded at baseline in only 6 or 7 AZD1222 recipients.

Some clones are missing from TCRdb's copy, which holds only in-frame ones; the method was immunoSEQ multiplex PCR. The sample has more than 90,000 clones, about nine tenths seen once. Germline V gives CDR1 MDHEN, CDR2 SYDVKM. The ends were cut back, 2 bases at V and 2 bases at J, with 14 bases in the middle. The CDR3 has 16 residues. Of note for this clone: What it binds is unknown.

The clonotype was recovered from an adult in good health. Material: peripheral blood, obtained on day 0 of AZD1222 vaccination. The chain uses TRBV28 and TRBJ2-3; a possible D gene is TRBD1 (6 bases). CDR3 in DNA: TGTGCCAGCAGTTTAGCCGGACAGCCCTCCACAGATACGCAGTATTTT. Translating gives CASSLAGQPSTDTQYF.